Shown below are 22 T cell receptor beta chains from a single sample sequenced in a study of response to subunit inactivated influenza vaccine. A single record per CDR3 protein comes from TCRdb applying MiXCR to the RT-PCR reads. The table includes 650,000 to 800,000 distinct CDR3 sequences, approximately 15% detected once. The sample here was PBMCs from blood, taken less than 15 days before vaccination. These receptors all stem from a man aged 50 to 59 who received an inactivated influenza vaccine.

The CDR3 here is CASSSGTSLPYEQYF. CDR3 bases: TGTGCCAGCTCATCAGGGACTAGTTTACCCTACGAGCAGTACTTC. This rearrangement joins TRBV18 to TRBJ2-7, with 8 bases matching TRBD2. This CDR3 is built from 15 residues. Germline loops: CDR1 KGHSH, CDR2 LQKENI. V gave up 5 bases and J gave up 2 bases; unmatched junction bases: 8.

The rearrangement uses TRBV29-1 and TRBJ2-7, with D perhaps being TRBD1 or TRBD2 (5 bases each). CDR3 length equals 16 residues. Germline V gene lookup returns CDR1 SQVTM and CDR2 ANQGSEA. V was clipped by 6 bases and J by 9 bases, with 30 bases between them. CDR3 DNA sequence: TGCAGCGTGGCTCACTTTTCACGGGACCTCCCTTTAGGGCAGTACTTC. Translation gives CSVAHFSRDLPLGQYF.

This clonotype was observed a few times. This chain uses TRBV15 with TRBJ2-2; D is unresolved. Looked up from germline, CDR1 is LNHNV and CDR2 is YYDKDF (reference sequence). The CDR3 has 14 amino acids. Trimming took 0 bases from V and 5 from J, leaving 7 bases between them. The CDR3 here is CATSRDLGTGELFF. In DNA, the CDR3 is TGTGCCACCAGCAGAGATCTAGGGACCGGGGAGCTGTTTTTT.

This clonotype was seen a few times. The CDR3 is CASKKLAGGPNTQYF. CDR3 DNA sequence: TGTGCCAGCAAGAAACTAGCGGGGGGGCCCAATACGCAGTATTTT. The chain links TRBV12-3 or TRBV12-4 to TRBJ2-3; TRBD2 matches 13 bases. The J segment lost 7 bases and the V segment lost 7 bases, leaving 8 bases of the junction unmatched. This CDR3 has 15 amino acids.

This clonotype occurred a few times. The rearrangement joins TRBV5-6 to TRBJ2-1; TRBD2 matches 10 bases. This CDR3 has 14 amino acids. Looked up from germline, CDR1 is SGHDT and CDR2 is YYEEEE. Losses at the gene ends were 4 bases for V and 8 bases for J; bases not matched to a gene: 6. CDR3 sequence: CASSVTGTSDEQFF. Written as DNA, the CDR3 is TGTGCCAGCAGCGTTACCGGGACTAGCGATGAGCAGTTCTTC.

The chain couples TRBV5-1 to TRBJ2-5, with 11 bases that match TRBD1. The V gene end was trimmed by 4 bases and the J gene end by 5 bases; junction bases not matched to a gene: 7. The CDR3 consists of 15 residues. Germline CDR1 SGHRS, CDR2 YFSETQ. CDR3 sequence reads: CASSGRTGGMETQYF. CDR3 coding DNA: TGCGCCAGCAGCGGGAGGACAGGGGGCATGGAGACCCAGTACTTC. Drawing the rest from reference TRBV5-1 and TRBJ2-5, the complete variable domain is KAGVTQTPRYLIKTRGQQVTLSCSPISGHRSVSWYQQTPGQGLQFLFEYFSETQRNKGNFPGRFSGRQFSNSRSEMNVSTLELGDSALYLCASSGRTGGMETQYFGPGTRLLVL.

Written as DNA, the CDR3 is TGTGCCAGCAGTCCCTCCGTGGCGGGCCAAAACAATGAGCAGTTCTTC. Translating it yields CASSPSVAGQNNEQFF. The chain employs TRBV6-2 or TRBV6-3 and TRBJ2-1; D may be TRBD2 (5 bases). CDR1 is MNHEY, CDR2 SVGEGT, per germline. Between the trimmed V and J ends, which lost 5 bases and 5 bases, there was a span of 19 bases. The CDR3 is 16 residues long.

The chain has TRBV5-4 and TRBJ2-7, with 11 bases identical to TRBD2. With V trimmed by 4 bases and J by 7 bases, 10 bases remained unmatched. The CDR3 sequence is 15 residues long. CDR1 and CDR2 from the germline V gene are SGHNT and YYREEE (reference sequence). The CDR3 DNA sequence: TGTGCCAGCAGCGTTCTAGCGGGGGGAACAGGGGAGCAGTACTTC. Its protein is CASSVLAGGTGEQYF.

This clonotype occurred many times. The rearrangement joins TRBV29-1 to TRBJ2-7; either TRBD1 or TRBD2 may fit D (5 bases each). This CDR3 spans 14 amino acids. Trimming left V 4 bases short and J 3 bases short, with 16 bases between. The germline V gene encodes CDR1 SQVTM and CDR2 ANQGSEA. This chain's CDR3 is CSVGIRGRDYEQYF. The CDR3 DNA reads as TGCAGCGTTGGGATCCGGGGACGGGACTACGAGCAGTACTTC.

The chain recombines TRBV19 with TRBJ1-6; no definite D call. V lost 7 bases and J lost 6, with 10 bases in between. The CDR3 extends over 13 amino acids. Germline V CDR1 and CDR2: LNHDA, SQIVND (reference sequence). DNA for the CDR3: TGTGCCAGTAAGGAGACTCTTAATTCACCCCTCCACTTT. It encodes CASKETLNSPLHF.

In this sample, this clonotype turned up a few times. The V gene is TRBV7-2, the J gene TRBJ1-1; the D gene is possibly TRBD1 (5 bases). Trimming pared 4 bases from V and 11 bases from J, leaving 17 bases between. Germline V gene lookup returns CDR1 SGHTA and CDR2 FQGNSA. The CDR3 extends over 13 amino acids. The CDR3, as DNA: TGTGCCAGCAGCTCCGGGGCCGTGAGCTTGGCTTTCTTT. Amino acid sequence: CASSSGAVSLAFF.

This clonotype was seen ten or more times. The chain is built from TRBV6-5 and TRBJ2-3; TRBD2 aligns across 12 bases. V lost 6 bases, J lost 5 bases, and 6 bases stayed unmatched. Germline CDR1 MNHEY, CDR2 SVGAGI. This CDR3 comprises 15 residues. This chain's CDR3 is CASRLLAGGEDTQYF. The CDR3 nucleotides are TGTGCCAGCAGGTTACTAGCGGGGGGAGAAGATACGCAGTATTTT.

This rearrangement joins TRBV5-6 to TRBJ2-7; D possibly corresponds to TRBD2 (5 bases). CDR3 length equals 13 residues. Germline loops: CDR1 SGHDT, CDR2 YYEEEE. V lost 2 bases and J lost 4, with 10 bases in between. CDR3 bases: TGTGCCAGCAGCTTCTGGACTCCGTACGAGCAGTACTTC. It encodes CASSFWTPYEQYF. The complete variable domain, with remaining parts taken from reference TRBV5-6 and TRBJ2-7, reads DAGVTQSPTHLIKTRGQQVTLRCSPKSGHDTVSWYQQALGQGPQFIFQYYEEEERQRGNFPDRFSGHQFPNYSSELNVNALLLGDSALYLCASSFWTPYEQYFGPGTRLTVT.

This chain links TRBV4-1 with TRBJ2-1, with 9 bases aligning to TRBD1. Germline CDR1 reads MGHRA; CDR2 reads YSYEKL. The CDR3 has 17 amino acids. Trimming cost V 4 bases and J 0 bases; bases outside gene matches: 7. CDR3 DNA sequence: TGCGCCAGCAGCCCCCTGTGGGGACAGGGCTCCTACAATGAGCAGTTCTTC. It encodes CASSPLWGQGSYNEQFF.

This clonotype was counted a few times. V is TRBV5-1 and J is TRBJ2-7; D is possibly TRBD1 or TRBD2 (5 bases each). Trimming left V 4 bases short and J 1 base short, with 18 bases between. The CDR3 is made up of 16 amino acids. CDR1 is SGHRS, CDR2 YFSETQ, per germline. CDR3 loop: CASSPSGRDGSYEQYF. The CDR3 coding sequence is TGCGCCAGCAGCCCGAGTGGCCGGGACGGATCCTACGAGCAGTACTTC.

The chain uses TRBV10-1 and TRBJ2-1; D is unclear. The V gene lost 0 bases and the J gene lost 6 bases, with 12 bases spanning the gap. Germline CDR1 WNHNN, CDR2 SYGVQD (reference sequence). This CDR3 spans 15 amino acids. The CDR3 DNA sequence: TGCGCCAGCAGTGAGTCGGCAACTAAGGCCAATGAGCAGTTCTTC. It specifies CASSESATKANEQFF.

This clonotype was detected a few times. The V and J genes are TRBV5-1 and TRBJ2-2, with D possibly being TRBD1 (6 bases). Between the trimmed V and J ends, which lost 2 bases and 1 base, there was a span of 9 bases. Germline CDR1 SGHRS, CDR2 YFSETQ. This CDR3 has 15 residues. The CDR3 bases are TGCGCCAGCAGCTTACAGGGAGAGAACACCGGGGAGCTGTTTTTT. It yields the protein CASSLQGENTGELFF.

This clonotype was recorded a few times. This chain links TRBV7-9 with TRBJ1-1; D remains ambiguous. Germline V gives CDR1 SEHNR, CDR2 FQNEAQ (reference sequence). The ends were cut back, 5 bases at V and 0 bases at J, with 16 bases in the middle. The length of the CDR3 is 16 residues. CDR3 DNA: TGTGCCAGCAGCCCTCGGAGAGCTGACATGAACACTGAAGCTTTCTTT. Translation: CASSPRRADMNTEAFF.

This clonotype was observed many times. The genes are TRBV29-1 and TRBJ1-1; perhaps TRBD1 as D (5 bases). V gave up 4 bases and J gave up 9 bases, with 9 bases separating them. The CDR3 runs to 10 residues. From germline, CDR1 is SQVTM and CDR2 ANQGSEA. CDR3 in DNA: TGCAGCGTTGGGGACGTACAAGCTTTCTTT. Its protein product is CSVGDVQAFF.

The CDR3 spells CASSQEPGQTLSEQYF. The CDR3 DNA follows: TGCGCCAGCAGCCAAGAACCGGGACAGACCCTCAGCGAGCAGTACTTC. The chain recombines TRBV4-1 with TRBJ2-7, with 7 positions matching TRBD1. Germline values: CDR1 MGHRA, CDR2 YSYEKL. V lost 0 bases, J lost 6 bases, and 11 bases stayed unmatched. The CDR3 is 16 amino acids.

This clonotype was observed a few times. The rearrangement links TRBV4-2 to TRBJ2-1; perhaps TRBD1 as D (6 bases). Germline V gene data show CDR1 as LGHNA and CDR2 as YNFKEQ. This CDR3 has 16 amino acids. Trimming took off 3 bases at V and 8 bases at J, with 20 bases between the two ends. CDR3: CASSQTAGQTIHEQFF. CDR3 DNA sequence: TGTGCCAGCAGCCAGACCGCCGGACAGACGATCCATGAGCAGTTCTTC.

This clonotype occurred a few times. J is TRBJ2-2 and V is TRBV20-1, with D tentatively TRBD2 (6 bases). The V gene's germline CDR1 is DFQATT and CDR2 SNEGSKA (reference sequence). The CDR3 runs 16 residues. V gave up 6 bases and J gave up 0 bases, with 17 bases separating them. CDR3 nucleotides: TGCAGTGCAAAAGCCCGTTTAGCGGCGAACACCGGGGAGCTGTTTTTT. This sequence encodes CSAKARLAANTGELFF.